This entry concerns a single T cell receptor (beta chain). The antigen is undetermined. TCRdb recomputed calls from the 5' RACE reads with MiXCR, one row per CDR3 protein. The sample consists of 500,000 to 600,000 distinct CDR3 sequences, 22% of them appearing once. The entry originates in a study of identical twins. Regarding the study as a whole: Abundant cord blood beta clonotypes carried fewer insertions; memory repertoires showed none.

The CDR3 has 14 amino acids. The germline V and J ends were trimmed by 5 bases and 0 bases, with 11 bases remaining between them. CDR1 and CDR2 from the germline V gene are DFQATT and SNEGSKA (reference sequence). These data are also associated with another study on T cells expressing NK-cell markers. Per that study: From sorted CD3+CD56+NKG2C+, CD3+CD56+NKG2C- and CD3+CD56-NKG2C+ T cells came the TCR beta repertoires. In the group of eight sequenced donors, seven were HCMV-seropositive and one was seronegative. Several donors showed these clonotypes also leading the CD3+CD56-NKG2C+ fraction.

The receptor comes from a woman under 30 in good health. The material sequenced was CD4+ T cells sorted from blood. The chain has TRBV20-1 and TRBJ2-1, with D possibly being TRBD1 (6 bases). The CDR3 region is CSAADRSSYNEQFF. CDR3 in DNA: TGCAGTGCTGCCGACAGGAGCTCCTACAATGAGCAGTTCTTC.